Shown below are 17 T cell receptor beta chains from a single sample sequenced in a study of blood T cells in healthy people across ages. The second PCR ran roughly 7 to 11 cycles with a sample-barcoded 5' primer and J-beta primers. Via MiXCR, TCRdb re-called the 5' RACE reads, giving one row per CDR3 protein. The table has 1.6 million or so distinct CDR3 sequences, almost 35% seen once. The sequenced sample was blood. The source is a woman aged 25 to 45 in good health.

This clonotype showed up just a few times. The V gene is TRBV11-1, the J gene TRBJ2-1; either TRBD1 or TRBD2 may supply D (5 bases each). Germline CDR1 and CDR2: SGHAT and FQDESV (reference sequence). There are 16 residues in the CDR3. V was pared by 2 bases and J by 0 bases, with 11 bases between. The DNA for the CDR3 is TGTGCCAGCAGCTTACGGGGCCGGAACTCCTACAATGAGCAGTTCTTC. Protein sequence: CASSLRGRNSYNEQFF.

This clonotype occurred a few times. This chain's CDR3 is CSARGGQLAYEQYF. CDR3 DNA sequence: TGCAGTGCTAGAGGGGGCCAGCTAGCCTACGAGCAGTACTTC. The V gene is TRBV20-1, the J gene TRBJ2-7, with D perhaps matching TRBD1 (5 bases). CDR3 length: 14 amino acids. Germline CDR1 and CDR2: DFQATT and SNEGSKA (reference sequence). The germline V and J ends were trimmed by 1 base and 2 bases, with 12 bases remaining between them.

This clonotype showed up just a few times. This chain links TRBV27 with TRBJ2-7; perhaps TRBD1 as D (5 bases). V was cut by 6 bases and J by 4 bases, with 13 bases left in between. Looked up from germline, CDR1 is MNHEY and CDR2 is SMNVEV (reference sequence). The CDR3 covers 13 residues. The CDR3 bases are TGTGCCAGCAGGCTTCTCCAGGGTTACGAGCAGTACTTC. It yields the protein CASRLLQGYEQYF.

At least ten counts were recorded for this clonotype. The chain has TRBV5-1 and TRBJ2-6, with a possible D match to TRBD1 (5 bases). Deletions cut 2 bases from V and 1 base from J, with 7 bases between. The germline CDR1 and CDR2 sequences are SGHRS and YFSETQ. The CDR3 is 15 amino acids. In nucleotides, the CDR3 is TGCGCCAGCAGCTTCTCAGGGTCTGGGGCCAACGTCCTGACTTTC. Translation gives CASSFSGSGANVLTF. The full variable domain, with the rest looked up from reference TRBV5-1 and TRBJ2-6, is KAGVTQTPRYLIKTRGQQVTLSCSPISGHRSVSWYQQTPGQGLQFLFEYFSETQRNKGNFPGRFSGRQFSNSRSEMNVSTLELGDSALYLCASSFSGSGANVLTFGAGSRLTVL.

This chain connects TRBV9 to TRBJ2-5; possible D gene TRBD2, 7 bases. This CDR3 is built from 15 residues. The germline CDR1 and CDR2 sequences are SGDLS and YYNGEE. V gave up 0 bases and J gave up 3 bases, with 12 bases separating them. In DNA form, the CDR3 reads TGTGCCAGCAGCGTAGAAGGGGGGGGCAAAGAGACCCAGTACTTC. It encodes CASSVEGGGKETQYF.

This clonotype was seen once. The chain combines TRBV9 with TRBJ2-1; 13 bases map to TRBD2. CDR1 SGDLS and CDR2 YYNGEE come from the germline V gene. Trimming cost V 4 bases and J 12 bases; bases outside gene matches: 10. The CDR3 is 15 amino acids. The CDR3 region has the DNA TGTGCCAGCAGCCCCCAGGGACTAGCGGGGTACAGGCAGTTCTTC. It yields the protein CASSPQGLAGYRQFF.

The J gene is TRBJ2-1, the V gene TRBV27; TRBD1 matches at 7 bases. There are 13 residues in the CDR3. V shed 5 bases, J shed 8 bases, and the junction held 6 bases outside the gene matches. The germline CDR1 and CDR2 sequences are MNHEY and SMNVEV (reference sequence). CDR3 region: CASSRQGVYEQFF. The CDR3 nucleotides read TGTGCCAGCAGTCGTCAGGGGGTCTATGAGCAGTTCTTC.

This chain links TRBV11-2 with TRBJ2-4, with D possibly TRBD1 on 6 matching bases. The CDR3 extends over 15 amino acids. V lost 1 base and J 5 bases, leaving 12 bases between the germline ends. Germline CDR1 reads SGHAT; CDR2 reads FQNNGV. Here the CDR3 reads CASSLGLGAENIQYF. The CDR3 DNA follows: TGTGCCAGCAGCTTAGGTTTGGGGGCTGAAAACATTCAGTACTTC.

In this sample, this clonotype turned up a few times. The rearrangement links TRBV7-9 to TRBJ2-1, with D maybe TRBD1 (7 bases). The CDR3 has 15 residues. The ends were cut back, 1 base at V and 8 bases at J, with 15 bases in the middle. Germline assignment: CDR1 SEHNR and CDR2 FQNEAQ (reference sequence). CDR3 sequence (DNA): TGTGCCAGCAGCTTAGTCCAGGGGGGTGTGGATGAGCAGTTCTTC. Translated, it gives CASSLVQGGVDEQFF.

The table lists this clonotype with a few counts. The chain has TRBV3-1 and TRBJ2-1, with 8 bases matching TRBD2. After removal of 4 bases from V and 2 bases from J, the junction contained 10 bases not matched to a gene. Germline values: CDR1 LGHDT, CDR2 YNNKEL (reference sequence). The CDR3 has 17 residues. The CDR3 protein is CASSPARGGGTYNEQFF. In DNA, the CDR3 is TGTGCCAGCAGCCCCGCCCGAGGCGGGGGGACCTACAATGAGCAGTTCTTC.

This clonotype was counted between two and nine times. The rearrangement joins TRBV6-2 or TRBV6-3 to TRBJ1-5, with TRBD1 as a possible D gene (5 bases). CDR1 and CDR2 (germline): MNHEY, SVGEGT. Trimming pared 5 bases from V and 3 bases from J, leaving 11 bases between. CDR3 length: 14 residues. CDR3 amino acids: CASSDMTVNQPQHF. CDR3 sequence (DNA): TGTGCCAGCAGTGACATGACAGTCAATCAGCCCCAGCATTTT.

This clonotype showed up many times. The rearrangement links TRBV29-1 to TRBJ2-7, with D perhaps TRBD1 (6 bases). The germline V gene has CDR1 SQVTM and CDR2 ANQGSEA. CDR3 length: 13 amino acids. The V and J ends lost 6 bases and 2 bases respectively, with 14 bases between them. The CDR3 bases are TGCAGCGTCGAACAGGGATCAACCTACGAGCAGTACTTC. Its protein is CSVEQGSTYEQYF.

This clonotype showed up just a few times. This chain joins TRBV4-1 and TRBJ1-2; 9 bases fit TRBD1. This CDR3 has 15 residues. V gave up 4 bases and J gave up 2 bases; unmatched junction bases: 5. CDR1 MGHRA and CDR2 YSYEKL come from the germline V gene. CDR3 coding DNA: TGCGCCAGCAGCCCCACAGGGGGCTCGAACTATGGCTACACCTTC. This codes for CASSPTGGSNYGYTF.

V and J are TRBV15 and TRBJ2-1, with 7 positions matching TRBD2. Germline V gene data show CDR1 as LNHNV and CDR2 as YYDKDF (reference sequence). The CDR3 length is 16 residues. Trimming took 0 bases from V and 7 from J; bases not matched to a gene: 9. The CDR3 coding sequence is TGTGCCACCAGCAGAGAGATTTCAGGACTAGAGAATGAGCAGTTCTTC. It encodes CATSREISGLENEQFF.

V usage is TRBV7-9 and J usage is TRBJ2-6, with D possibly called TRBD1 or TRBD2 (5 bases each). Germline CDR1 SEHNR, CDR2 FQNEAQ (reference sequence). The CDR3 runs to 16 residues. V was cut by 5 bases and J by 3 bases, with 14 bases left in between. CDR3 coding DNA: TGTGCCAGCAGCCGGGGCATTTTAGGTGGGGCCAACGTCCTGACTTTC. Translation: CASSRGILGGANVLTF.

The chain links TRBV12-2 to TRBJ2-6; the D call TRBD1 from the table was never checked on the DNA. TRBV12-2 is deemed a pseudogene. CDR3 size: 19 residues. This CDR3 is CASPLKAADRGSGANVPTF. In DNA, the CDR3 is TGTGCAAGTCCCCTGAAAGCGGCGGACAGGGGCTCTGGGGCCAACGTCCCGACTTTC.

The chain combines TRBV2 with TRBJ2-7; D possibly corresponds to TRBD1 (7 bases). CDR1 SNHLY and CDR2 FYNNEI come from the germline V gene. The V and J ends lost 4 bases and 2 bases respectively, with 12 bases between them. The CDR3 is 14 amino acids. The CDR3: CASSARGDTYEQYF. In DNA form, the CDR3 reads TGTGCCAGCAGTGCCAGGGGGGATACCTACGAGCAGTACTTC. The full variable domain, its missing parts supplied by reference TRBV2 and TRBJ2-7, is EPEVTQTPSHQVTQMGQEVILRCVPISNHLYFYWYRQILGQKVEFLVSFYNNEISEKSEIFDDQFSVERPDGSNFTLKIRSTKLEDSAMYFCASSARGDTYEQYFGPGTRLTVT.